The 20 T cell receptor beta chains below were found in one sample sequenced in a study of cytotoxic CD8 clonotypes in ibrutinib-treated CLL. Generated by immunoSEQ multiplex PCR, the TCRdb table keeps only in-frame clones and is missing some. The sample records tens of thousands of clones, around 84% being singletons. This specimen was PBMCs, taken before ibrutinib treatment. The receptors here all came from a human donor with chronic lymphocytic leukemia.

V gene TRBV19 combines with J gene TRBJ2-1; TRBD2 aligns across 7 bases. Unmatched junction bases numbered 3, after V lost 0 bases and J lost 1 base. The CDR3 is 16 residues long. Germline values: CDR1 LNHDA, CDR2 SQIVND (reference sequence). For the CDR3, the DNA is TGTGCCAGTAGTATAGAGGCTAGCGGTTCCTACAATGAGCAGTTCTTC. Translating it yields CASSIEASGSYNEQFF. Full variable domain (remainder filled in from reference TRBV19 and TRBJ2-1): DGGITQSPKYLFRKEGQNVTLSCEQNLNHDAMYWYRQDPGQGLRLIYYSQIVNDFQKGDIAEGYSVSREKKESFPLTVTSAQKNPTAFYLCASSIEASGSYNEQFFGPGTRLTVL.

The chain joins TRBV7-3 to TRBJ2-3; the D gene is possibly TRBD1 (6 bases). Germline assignment: CDR1 SGHTA and CDR2 FQGTGA. The V and J ends lost 2 bases and 9 bases respectively, with 21 bases between them. This CDR3 contains 16 residues. The CDR3 DNA reads as TGTGCCAGCAGCTTAGGGTCCACAGGGAACGGATACACGCAGTATTTT. This codes for CASSLGSTGNGYTQYF.

This clone came up once. The V gene is TRBV9, the J gene TRBJ1-2, with TRBD1 as a possible D gene (6 bases). The CDR3 runs 13 residues. The ends were cut back, 3 bases at V and 4 bases at J, with 10 bases in the middle. Germline V gene lookup returns CDR1 SGDLS and CDR2 YYNGEE. The CDR3 reads CASSDSGAYGYTF. DNA of the CDR3: TGTGCCAGCAGCGATTCGGGGGCCTATGGCTACACCTTC. The variable domain in full, completed from reference TRBV9 and TRBJ1-2, reads DSGVTQTPKHLITATGQRVTLRCSPRSGDLSVYWYQQSLDQGLQFLIQYYNGEERAKGNILERFSAQQFPDLHSELNLSSLELGDSALYFCASSDSGAYGYTFGSGTRLTVV.

The chain carries TRBV28 and TRBJ1-4, with D possibly TRBD1 on 5 matching bases. Germline assignment: CDR1 MDHEN and CDR2 SYDVKM. CDR3 length: 18 residues. V dropped 3 bases and J dropped 8 bases, with 25 bases sitting between them. The CDR3 DNA sequence: TGTGCCAGCAGTTTCTCAGAGGGGTGGAAGGGCGTATACGAAAAACTGTTTTTT. Its protein product is CASSFSEGWKGVYEKLFF. Together with reference TRBV28 and TRBJ1-4, the CDR3 gives the full variable domain: DVKVTQSSRYLVKRTGEKVFLECVQDMDHENMFWYRQDPGLGLRLIYFSYDVKMKEKGDIPEGYSVSREKKERFSLILESASTNQTSMYLCASSFSEGWKGVYEKLFFGSGTQLSVL.

This sequence joins TRBV4-3 and TRBJ2-3, with TRBD2 matching over 9 bases. The CDR3 runs 19 residues. The junction had 18 bases not matched to a gene; V was cut back by 4 bases and J by 4 bases. The V gene's germline CDR1 is LGHNA and CDR2 YSLEER. CDR3 residues: CASSRKGPTSGGAADTQYF. As DNA, the CDR3 is TGCGCCAGCAGCCGAAAGGGACCGACTAGCGGAGGAGCCGCAGATACGCAGTATTTT.

Turning to this clone: At the DNA level, this CDR3 is encoded by other sequences in the same sample as well. The rearrangement joins TRBV6-5 to TRBJ2-3; TRBD2 is a possible D gene (5 bases). The germline CDR1 and CDR2 sequences are MNHEY and SVGAGI. CDR3 length: 14 amino acids. V was cut by 2 bases and J by 0 bases, with 6 bases left in between. The DNA for the CDR3 is TGTGCCAGCAGTTACGGCGGGAGCACAGATACGCAGTATTTT. This codes for CASSYGGSTDTQYF.

This sequence joins TRBV2 and TRBJ2-2, with D maybe TRBD2 (5 bases). In germline, CDR1 is SNHLY, CDR2 FYNNEI. CDR3 size: 17 residues. V dropped 2 bases and J dropped 6 bases, with 19 bases sitting between them. The CDR3 DNA reads as TGTGCCAGCAGTGAATCGGGTGCGGGTAGCCGCGCCGGGGAGCTGTTTTTT. This encodes CASSESGAGSRAGELFF.

This clone was counted once. V gene TRBV29-1 combines with J gene TRBJ1-2; the match to TRBD1 covers 7 bases. The CDR3 spans 14 residues. V shed 6 bases and J 0 bases; nucleotides not matched to a gene: 7. From germline, CDR1 is SQVTM and CDR2 ANQGSEA. CDR3 in DNA: TGCAGCGTCGGACAGGTGAATACTAACTATGGCTACACCTTC. Translation: CSVGQVNTNYGYTF.

This clone was observed once. The rearrangement uses TRBV27 and TRBJ2-1; 10 bases match TRBD2. V was clipped by 0 bases and J by 8 bases; unmatched bases: 4. The CDR3 length is 15 residues. The germline V gene has CDR1 MNHEY and CDR2 SMNVEV (reference sequence). The CDR3 protein is CASSLSPGLADEQFF. The CDR3 nucleotides are TGTGCCAGCAGTTTATCCCCCGGACTAGCGGATGAGCAGTTCTTC.

CDR3 sequence: CSVEGDRQETQYF. CDR3 sequence (DNA): TGCAGCGTTGAGGGGGACAGGCAAGAGACCCAGTACTTC. The chain recombines TRBV29-1 with TRBJ2-5; 8 positions match TRBD1. CDR3 length equals 13 residues. V was clipped by 3 bases and J by 2 bases; unmatched bases: 2. Per the germline V gene, CDR1 is SQVTM and CDR2 is ANQGSEA.

J is TRBJ1-2 and V is TRBV15; 8 nucleotides line up with TRBD1. The length of the CDR3 is 14 residues. J lost 8 bases, V lost 0 bases, and 5 bases had no gene match. Germline V gives CDR1 LNHNV, CDR2 YYDKDF (reference sequence). The CDR3, as DNA: TGTGCCACCAGCAGAGATCTCACAGGGGGAGGCTACACCTTC. Its protein product is CATSRDLTGGGYTF.

This rearrangement joins TRBV10-3 to TRBJ1-2; TRBD1 agrees at 7 bases. Germline trimming cut 6 bases from V and 4 bases from J; bases unmatched to any gene: 2. Germline V CDR1 and CDR2: ENHRY, SYGVKD. The CDR3 covers 12 residues. The DNA for the CDR3 is TGTGCCATCAGCACAGGGGTCTATGGCTACACCTTC. Protein product: CAISTGVYGYTF.

The sample holds a few counts of this clone. The CDR3 region has the DNA TGCGCCAGCAACCCCTCGTGGGCCCACACTGAAGCTTTCTTT. Amino acids: CASNPSWAHTEAFF. V and J are TRBV23-1 and TRBJ1-1; D unresolved. Being an ORF, TRBV23-1 has a function that is uncertain. Trimming removed 7 bases at V and 3 bases at J, with 15 bases between. The CDR3 length is 14 residues.

This chain uses TRBV5-1 with TRBJ2-3; TRBD2 matches at 7 bases. The CDR3 contains 20 residues. In germline, CDR1 is SGHRS, CDR2 YFSETQ. Unmatched junction bases numbered 16, after V lost 0 bases and J lost 0 bases. CDR3 loop: CASSLGYGAGDLSSTDTQYF. The CDR3 nucleotides are TGCGCCAGCAGCTTGGGGTACGGGGCGGGAGACCTCTCTAGCACAGATACGCAGTATTTT.

The chain carries TRBV5-1 and TRBJ2-7; possibly TRBD2 for D (5 bases). Germline V gene data show CDR1 as SGHRS and CDR2 as YFSETQ. This CDR3 contains 11 residues. The V and J ends lost 6 bases and 6 bases respectively, with 10 bases between them. CDR3 region: CASIRGSEQYF. The CDR3 nucleotides are TGCGCCAGCATTCGGGGTAGCGAGCAGTACTTC.

The chain is built from TRBV4-1 and TRBJ1-1; D call uncertain. With 3 bases removed from V and 7 bases from J, the gap between germline ends came to 6 bases. From germline, CDR1 is MGHRA and CDR2 YSYEKL. The CDR3 spans 11 residues. CDR3 DNA: TGCGCCAGCAGCCACGGGAATGAAGCTTTCTTT. Translated: CASSHGNEAFF.

The gene calls are TRBV5-4 and TRBJ2-5, with D possibly being TRBD2 (5 bases). Germline assignment: CDR1 SGHNT and CDR2 YYREEE (reference sequence). The CDR3 is 15 amino acids. V lost 0 bases, J lost 5 bases, and 14 bases lay in between. The CDR3 reads CASSLDTGMWETQYF. CDR3 nucleotides: TGTGCCAGCAGCTTGGATACCGGGATGTGGGAGACCCAGTACTTC.

This chain uses TRBV18 with TRBJ2-1, with 9 bases identical to TRBD1. There are 17 residues in the CDR3. The germline V gene encodes CDR1 KGHSH and CDR2 LQKENI. V shed 5 bases and J 5 bases; nucleotides not matched to a gene: 13. The CDR3 DNA reads as TGTGCCAGCTCATTCGGGACAGGGACCACCTTACACAATGAGCAGTTCTTC. As protein: CASSFGTGTTLHNEQFF.

This chain connects TRBV5-1 to TRBJ2-3; no clear D gene. Germline values: CDR1 SGHRS, CDR2 YFSETQ. The V and J ends lost 1 base and 3 bases respectively, with 6 bases between them. The CDR3 runs to 13 residues. The CDR3 DNA sequence: TGCGCCAGCAGCTTGTATGGGACAGATACGCAGTATTTT. Amino acid sequence: CASSLYGTDTQYF.

In its sample, this clone was seen once. The V gene is TRBV30, the J gene TRBJ2-1; 8 bases are a match to TRBD2. V lost 0 bases and J lost 6; bases outside the gene matches: 4. CDR3 size: 14 residues. CDR1 and CDR2 (germline): GTSNPN, SVGIG (reference sequence). The CDR3 region has the DNA TGTGCCTGGAGTGTAGCGGGGGCGCCCAATGAGCAGTTCTTC. Translated, it gives CAWSVAGAPNEQFF.